This T cell receptor beta chain was documented in a study of blood T cell repertoires in COVID-19. Study-wide background: Sites in the United States, Italy and Spain provided acute and convalescent COVID-19 samples.

Original methodology: Using reference gene primer amplification, nucleated cell counts were estimated. Method: immunoSEQ multiplex PCR; TCRdb's copy keeps in-frame clones and lacks some. V and J calls and clone size are copied from that table; D and trimming were computed from the DNA. The sample records some 170,000 clones, approximately 80% being singletons. The length of the CDR3 is 13 residues. Germline V gene data show CDR1 as SGHDT and CDR2 as YYEEEE. Trimming shortened V by 1 base and J by 6 bases, and 8 bases separated the two germline ends. The chain carries TRBV5-6 and TRBJ1-5; D is perhaps TRBD1 (6 bases). The source of this sequence is a man in his sixties with acute or convalescent COVID-19. The sequencing sample was made of peripheral blood. CDR3 sequence (DNA): TGTGCCAGCAGCTTGCCAGGGGTTCAGCCCCAGCATTTT. Its protein is CASSLPGVQPQHF.